A selection of T cell receptor beta chains follows, all from one sample in a study of T cells after yellow fever vaccination. TCRdb re-derived calls from the 5' RACE reads in MiXCR, one entry per CDR3 protein. The table has more than 250,000 distinct CDR3 sequences, 6.8% seen once. The sample consisted of PBMCs, taken approximately 40 days after the first yellow fever vaccination. All receptors derive from a man aged 18 to 30 who received the YFV17D yellow fever vaccine. CDR3s include the opening cysteine and the closing phenylalanine or tryptophan. The D gene is left open where the match is weak. The listing skips clone size in some rows; elsewhere it reads once, few, many or a size class.

TRBV14	TRBD1	TRBJ1-2	many	CASSPRGQGWSYGYTF	TGTGCCAGCAGCCCACGCGGACAGGGATGGAGCTATGGCTACACCTTC
TRBV14	NA	TRBJ2-2	many	CASSQDLARELFF	TGTGCCAGCAGCCAAGATCTCGCCCGGGAGCTGTTTTTT
TRBV5-1	NA	TRBJ2-5	few	CASSPEGRRAQYF	TGCGCCAGCAGCCCCGAAGGAAGGAGGGCCCAGTACTTC
TRBV5-1	NA	TRBJ2-5	few	CASTPGHQETQYF	TGCGCCAGCACCCCCGGGCACCAAGAGACCCAGTACTTC
TRBV18	NA	TRBJ1-6	many	CASSPISTGSPLHF	TGTGCCAGCTCACCGATTTCGACGGGTTCACCCCTCCACTTT
TRBV12-3/TRBV12-4	NA	TRBJ1-5	few	CASNLAGNQPQHF	TGTGCCAGCAACTTGGCGGGCAATCAGCCCCAGCATTTT
TRBV28	NA	TRBJ2-3	few	CASIVRGRPNLGNTQYF	TGTGCCAGCATAGTTAGAGGTAGACCCAACCTGGGAAATACGCAGTATTTT
TRBV27	NA	TRBJ1-5	few	CASSLFSRISNQPQHF	TGTGCCAGCAGTTTATTTTCCAGGATTAGCAATCAGCCCCAGCATTTT
TRBV5-5	NA	TRBJ2-3	NA	CASSIQGTDTDTQYF	TGTGCCAGCAGCATTCAGGGGACCGACACAGATACGCAGTATTTT
TRBV5-5	TRBD1	TRBJ1-5	NA	CASRTGQRPAGPQHF	TGTGCCAGCAGGACGGGACAGCGACCCGCGGGGCCCCAGCATTTT
TRBV4-3	TRBD1	TRBJ2-2	few	CASSQDGTGTGELFF	TGCGCCAGCAGCCAAGACGGGACAGGGACCGGGGAGCTGTTTTTT
TRBV15	NA	TRBJ2-7	NA	CATSRIKGLAYEQYF	TGTGCCACCAGCCGAATAAAGGGTCTGGCCTACGAGCAGTACTTC
TRBV7-2	NA	TRBJ2-4	NA	CASSFAGQRENIQYF	TGTGCCAGCAGCTTTGCAGGGCAGAGGGAAAACATTCAGTACTTC
TRBV5-1	TRBD1	TRBJ2-3	few	CASSLDRVESQYF	TGCGCCAGCAGCCTGGACAGGGTCGAGTCGCAGTATTTT
TRBV7-3	TRBD1	TRBJ1-1	many	CASSWYRGSEAFF	TGTGCCAGCAGCTGGTACAGGGGATCTGAAGCTTTCTTT
TRBV4-1	TRBD1	TRBJ2-5	NA	CASSPWDRGETQYF	TGCGCCAGCAGCCCCTGGGACAGGGGGGAGACCCAGTACTTC
TRBV5-1	TRBD2	TRBJ2-2	many	CASSPSGGAVGELFF	TGCGCCAGCAGCCCCAGCGGGGGGGCCGTCGGGGAGCTGTTTTTT
TRBV11-2	NA	TRBJ1-2	many	CASSSGDLIGYTF	TGTGCCAGCAGCTCAGGGGATTTAATTGGCTACACCTTC